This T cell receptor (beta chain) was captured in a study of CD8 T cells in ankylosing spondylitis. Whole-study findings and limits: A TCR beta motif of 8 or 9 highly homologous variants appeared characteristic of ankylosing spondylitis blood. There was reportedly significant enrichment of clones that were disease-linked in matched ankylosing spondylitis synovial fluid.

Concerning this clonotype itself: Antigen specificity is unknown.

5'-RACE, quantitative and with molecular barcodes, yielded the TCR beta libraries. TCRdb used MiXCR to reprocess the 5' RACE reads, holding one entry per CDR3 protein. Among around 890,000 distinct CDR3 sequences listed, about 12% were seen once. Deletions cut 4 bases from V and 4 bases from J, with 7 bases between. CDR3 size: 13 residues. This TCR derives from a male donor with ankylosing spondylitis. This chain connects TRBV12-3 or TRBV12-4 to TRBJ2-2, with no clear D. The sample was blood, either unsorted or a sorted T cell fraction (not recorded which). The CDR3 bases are TGTGCCAGCAGTTCTACAGCCACCGGGGAGCTGTTTTTT. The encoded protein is CASSSTATGELFF.